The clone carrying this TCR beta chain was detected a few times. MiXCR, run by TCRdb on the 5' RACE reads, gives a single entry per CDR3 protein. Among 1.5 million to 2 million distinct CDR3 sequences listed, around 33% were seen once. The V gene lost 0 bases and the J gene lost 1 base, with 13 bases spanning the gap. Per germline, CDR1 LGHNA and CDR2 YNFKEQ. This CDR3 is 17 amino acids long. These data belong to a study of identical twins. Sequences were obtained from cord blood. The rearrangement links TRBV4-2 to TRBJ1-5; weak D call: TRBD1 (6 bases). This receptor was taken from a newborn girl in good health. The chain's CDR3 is CASSQERTGASNQPQHF. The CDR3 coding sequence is TGTGCCAGCAGCCAAGAAAGGACGGGGGCGAGCAATCAGCCCCAGCATTTT.